These 12 T cell receptor beta chains were all obtained from the same sample, sequenced in a study of read filtering for tumor transcriptome and immune sequencing. Molecular barcoded adaptors covering alpha/delta and beta/gamma chains were used on 400 ng RNA. MiXCR, run by TCRdb on the reads, gives a single entry per CDR3 protein. The data hold over 25,000 distinct CDR3 sequences, with about 15% observed a single time. Sequences were obtained from a population of CD138-negative cells sorted from bone marrow. All receptors come from a donor at least 40 years old with multiple myeloma.

This clonotype was found many times. The chain recombines TRBV18 with TRBJ1-3; D not resolved. V was clipped by 3 bases and J by 0 bases, with 9 bases between them. Germline CDR1 reads KGHSH; CDR2 reads LQKENI. CDR3 length: 15 residues. CDR3 protein: CASSPVDLSGNTIYF. In nucleotides, the CDR3 is TGTGCCAGCTCACCGGTGGACCTCTCTGGAAACACCATATATTTT.

In this sample, this clonotype turned up a few times. A far larger clone is one base from this, pointing to a likely read error. The chain employs TRBV7-2 and TRBJ2-7, with no clear D. This CDR3 spans 13 amino acids. The V gene's germline CDR1 is SGHTA and CDR2 FQGNSA. The CDR3 is CARSLANPWEQYF. The CDR3 region has the DNA TGTGCCCGCAGCTTAGCAAACCCGTGGGAGCAGTACTTC.

This clonotype has ten or more counts. The V call is TRBV29-1, the J call TRBJ1-2; D is uncertain. V lost 6 bases, J lost 8 bases, and 19 bases lay in between. CDR1 and CDR2 from the germline V gene are SQVTM and ANQGSEA. The CDR3 has 13 residues. The CDR3 reads CSVDLAPPGGYTF. In DNA, the CDR3 is TGCAGCGTAGATCTCGCGCCCCCAGGAGGCTACACCTTC. Filled out from reference TRBV29-1 and TRBJ1-2, the complete variable domain reads SAVISQKPSRDICQRGTSLTIQCQVDSQVTMMFWYRQQPGQSLTLIATANQGSEATYESGFVIDKFPISRPNLTFSTLTVSNMSPEDSSIYLCSVDLAPPGGYTFGSGTRLTVV.

The table lists this clonotype with many counts. This sequence joins TRBV5-1 and TRBJ1-1; D might be TRBD1 (5 bases). The CDR3 is made up of 16 amino acids. Trimming cost V 4 bases and J 5 bases, with 21 bases left between them. Germline values: CDR1 SGHRS, CDR2 YFSETQ. CDR3 bases: TGCGCCAGCAGCGCCGGGACGGGAAGGGTGGGGACTGAAGCTTTCTTT. Its protein is CASSAGTGRVGTEAFF.

As concerns this clonotype: A far larger clone is only one base removed, so a read error is likely. V and J are TRBV5-1 and TRBJ2-7, with a possible D match to TRBD1 (6 bases). The V and J ends lost 1 base and 7 bases respectively, with 18 bases between them. Looked up from germline, CDR1 is SGHRS and CDR2 is YFSETQ. The CDR3 spans 15 residues. The CDR3 sequence is CASSLRRQVWDEQYF. In DNA form, the CDR3 reads TGCGCCAGCAGCTTGAGGAGACAGGTGTGGGATGAGCAGTACTTC.

This clonotype was recorded many times. The genes are TRBV2 and TRBJ2-1, with 10 nucleotides matching TRBD1. The CDR3 loop spans 15 amino acids. From germline, CDR1 is SNHLY and CDR2 FYNNEI. The ends lost 4 bases at V and 6 bases at J; junction bases unmatched: 6. Here the CDR3 DNA reads TGTGCCAGCAGTGTCCGGGACAGGGGTGTCAATGAGCAGTTCTTC. This sequence encodes CASSVRDRGVNEQFF.

This clonotype was picked up a small number of times. A single base separates this from a much larger clone, so it may be a read error. The chain couples TRBV20-1 to TRBJ2-3, with 9 bases aligning to TRBD1. The CDR3 covers 13 residues. CDR1 DFQATT and CDR2 SNEGSKA come from the germline V gene (reference sequence). After removal of 5 bases from V and 10 bases from J, the junction contained 10 bases not matched to a gene. The CDR3, as DNA: TGCAGTGCTCCCGGGACAGGGAGTTCTGCGCAGTATTTT. Translation: CSAPGTGSSAQYF.

This clonotype was found many times. The chain joins TRBV9 to TRBJ1-5; unclear D gene. CDR3 size: 14 residues. The germline V and J ends were trimmed by 0 bases and 5 bases, with 9 bases remaining between them. Germline values: CDR1 SGDLS, CDR2 YYNGEE. The CDR3, as DNA: TGTGCCAGCAGCGTAGAGGGTGGCGATCAGCCCCAGCATTTT. Protein: CASSVEGGDQPQHF.

This clonotype was detected ten times or more. The chain uses TRBV20-1 and TRBJ1-5; perhaps TRBD1 as D (6 bases). Per germline, CDR1 DFQATT and CDR2 SNEGSKA (reference sequence). The CDR3 covers 15 residues. The germline V and J ends were trimmed by 6 bases and 1 base, with 16 bases remaining between them. The CDR3 nucleotides are TGCAGTGCCCGCCCCGGGGGGGCCAGCAATCAGCCCCAGCATTTT. This sequence encodes CSARPGGASNQPQHF.

This clonotype was seen repeatedly, ten times or more. The chain employs TRBV5-6 and TRBJ2-7, with D perhaps given as TRBD1 or TRBD2 (5 bases each). The CDR3 is 14 amino acids. The germline CDR1 and CDR2 sequences are SGHDT and YYEEEE. V was cut by 3 bases and J by 0 bases, with 10 bases left in between. As DNA, the CDR3 is TGTGCCAGCAGCTCGGGACCCAACTCCTACGAGCAGTACTTC. Residues: CASSSGPNSYEQYF.

In its sample, this clonotype was seen many times. The rearrangement links TRBV5-1 to TRBJ2-7, with D possibly called TRBD1 or TRBD2 (5 bases each). With 0 bases removed from V and 3 bases from J, the gap between germline ends came to 13 bases. This CDR3 is built from 15 residues. In germline, CDR1 is SGHRS, CDR2 YFSETQ. The CDR3 loop reads CASSLAGTKIYEQYF. DNA of the CDR3: TGCGCCAGCAGCTTGGCGGGGACCAAAATCTACGAGCAGTACTTC.

This clonotype was picked up a small number of times. The V gene is TRBV25-1, the J gene TRBJ2-1; no reliable D call. Germline CDR1 and CDR2: MGHDK and SYGVNS. This CDR3 comprises 13 residues. V gave up 4 bases and J gave up 6 bases, with 10 bases separating them. As DNA, the CDR3 is TGTGCCAGCAGTGCCTCAGTGGGCAATGAGCAGTTCTTC. Translation gives CASSASVGNEQFF.